The rows below give T cell receptor beta chains drawn from one sample of a study of shared clonotypes between healthy human individuals. TCRdb keeps only in-frame clones here, not all; method: immunoSEQ multiplex PCR. The data show about 2.3 million clones, just under 95% seen once. The material sequenced was naive CD4+ T cells from PBMCs. All receptors derive from a man aged 18 to 35 in good health. Some clones in this sample may be carry-over from other donors' samples. The CDR3 runs from the conserved cysteine through the conserved F or W. D genes are given only for firm matches. Clone size appears in some rows only: once, few, many, or a class for an expanded clone.

>TRBV5-1|.|TRBJ2-3|.
CASKGPGMGTDTQYF
TGCGCCAGCAAAGGTCCGGGAATGGGCACAGATACGCAGTATTTT
>TRBV9|.|TRBJ2-1|TRBD2
CASSANRLASEQFF
TGTGCCAGCAGCGCCAATCGACTAGCTAGTGAGCAGTTCTTC
>TRBV27|.|TRBJ1-5|.
CASSLLQGDQPQHF
TGTGCCAGCAGTTTACTACAGGGTGATCAGCCCCAGCATTTT
>TRBV6-1|.|TRBJ2-5|.
CASSARPGHRETQYF
TGTGCCAGCAGTGCCCGACCGGGACACAGGGAGACCCAGTACTTC
>TRBV27|.|TRBJ2-3|.
CASSLWGTTDTQYF
TGTGCCAGCAGTTTATGGGGAACCACAGATACGCAGTATTTT
>TRBV29-1|.|TRBJ1-1|TRBD1
CSAATGVNTEAFF
TGCAGCGCCGCCACAGGGGTCAACACTGAAGCTTTCTTT
>TRBV7-9|.|TRBJ1-2|.
CASSLASGVRYGYTF
TGTGCCAGCAGCTTAGCGTCGGGGGTCCGCTATGGCTACACCTTC
>TRBV18|.|TRBJ2-1|TRBD2
CASSPTSGSYNEQFF
TGTGCCAGCTCTCCGACTAGCGGGAGCTACAATGAGCAGTTCTTC
>TRBV28|.|TRBJ2-6|.
CASSRPGSGANVLTF
TGTGCCAGCAGTCGCCCAGGCTCTGGGGCCAACGTCCTGACTTTC
>TRBV25-1|.|TRBJ1-2|.
CASSAFYGYTF
TGTGCCAGCAGTGCCTTTTATGGCTACACCTTC
>TRBV28|.|TRBJ1-1|.
CASSLWEDSEAFF
TGTGCCAGCAGTTTATGGGAAGACAGTGAAGCTTTCTTT
>TRBV11-2|.|TRBJ1-6|.
CASSPRGGGLDLNSPLHF
TGTGCCAGCAGCCCTCGGGGTGGCGGTCTCGATTTAAATTCACCCCTCCACTTT
>TRBV28|few|TRBJ1-1|TRBD1
CASRSFLDREAEAFF
TGTGCCAGCAGGTCCTTCCTGGACAGGGAGGCTGAAGCTTTCTTT
>TRBV5-1|.|TRBJ2-2|.
CASTLPFGGPGTGELFF
TGCGCCAGCACCCTCCCATTCGGGGGGCCGGGGACCGGGGAGCTGTTTTTT
>TRBV10-3|.|TRBJ2-5|.
CAISPGQDQETQYF
TGTGCCATCAGTCCCGGACAAGATCAAGAGACCCAGTACTTC
>TRBV7-2|.|TRBJ2-3|TRBD1
CASSATRGTQYF
TGTGCCAGCAGCGCGACCAGGGGGACGCAGTATTTT
>TRBV6-5|.|TRBJ2-7|.
CASRTYKGGEQYF
TGTGCCAGCAGGACCTACAAGGGTGGCGAGCAGTACTTC
>TRBV27|.|TRBJ1-1|.
CASSSPAPVSEAFF
TGTGCCAGCAGTTCCCCGGCCCCTGTCTCCGAAGCTTTCTTT
>TRBV29-1|.|TRBJ2-1|TRBD2
CSVETAGLAGGGEQFF
TGCAGCGTTGAAACGGCGGGACTAGCGGGAGGTGGTGAGCAGTTCTTC
>TRBV18|.|TRBJ1-5|.
CASSPQQGSGQPQHF
TGTGCCAGCTCACCACAACAGGGTTCCGGTCAGCCCCAGCATTTT
>TRBV7-9|.|TRBJ2-1|TRBD2
CASSTSGDPYNEQFF
TGTGCCAGCAGTACTAGCGGGGACCCCTACAATGAGCAGTTCTTC
>TRBV11-2|.|TRBJ2-1|.
CASTGGVGTYNEQFF
TGTGCCAGCACGGGCGGGGTCGGCACCTACAATGAGCAGTTCTTC
>TRBV30|.|TRBJ2-7|.
CAWSVLVGIGEQYF
TGTGCCTGGAGTGTCCTCGTCGGGATAGGCGAGCAGTACTTC
>TRBV11-2|.|TRBJ2-1|.
CASRRGGGTYNEQFF
TGTGCCAGCCGTCGGGGAGGGGGGACCTACAATGAGCAGTTCTTC
>TRBV28|once|TRBJ2-7|TRBD2
CASSLWPSGTYEQYF
TGTGCCAGCAGTTTGTGGCCTAGCGGTACCTACGAGCAGTACTTC
>TRBV9|.|TRBJ1-4|.
CASSVGRTATNEKLFF
TGTGCCAGCAGCGTAGGCCGGACAGCAACTAATGAAAAACTGTTTTTT
>TRBV7-6|.|TRBJ1-5|.
CASSLSGSGQPQHF
TGTGCCAGCAGCTTATCGGGGAGCGGGCAGCCCCAGCATTTT
>TRBV7-6|once|TRBJ2-5|.
CASSLGGQETQYF
TGTGCCAGCAGCTTAGGAGGCCAAGAGACCCAGTACTTC
>TRBV5-1|.|TRBJ2-1|.
CASSSTPLRVRGYNEQFF
TGCGCCAGCAGCTCCACACCTCTTAGGGTAAGGGGCTACAATGAGCAGTTCTTC
>TRBV28|.|TRBJ1-2|TRBD1
CASSLDRGLGYTF
TGTGCCAGCAGTTTAGACAGGGGATTAGGTTACACCTTC
>TRBV28|.|TRBJ1-4|.
CATHRVGEKLFF
TGTGCCACCCACAGGGTGGGGGAAAAACTGTTTTTT
>TRBV4-2|.|TRBJ2-7|TRBD2
CASSPLGTSGSTYEQYF
TGTGCCAGCAGCCCCCTCGGGACTAGCGGATCCACCTACGAGCAGTACTTC
>TRBV6-1|.|TRBJ2-1|.
CAVTSETNEQFF
TGTGCAGTAACATCCGAGACGAATGAGCAGTTCTTC
>TRBV28|.|TRBJ2-6|TRBD1
CASSSDRGRVPGANVLTF
TGTGCCAGCAGTTCTGACAGGGGGCGAGTCCCTGGGGCCAACGTCCTGACTTTC
>TRBV5-5|.|TRBJ2-4|.
CASSGSGLAKNIQYF
TGTGCCAGCAGCGGTTCGGGGTTGGCCAAAAACATTCAGTACTTC
>TRBV5-1|.|TRBJ2-5|.
CASSLAGRRETQYF
TGCGCCAGCAGCTTGGCCGGAAGACGGGAGACCCAGTACTTC
>TRBV7-8|.|TRBJ1-1|TRBD1
CASSLYDLGQLNTEAFF
TGTGCCAGCAGCTTATACGACCTGGGACAGCTCAACACTGAAGCTTTCTTT
>TRBV30|few|TRBJ1-2|.
CAWSLSGAPRYGYTF
TGTGCCTGGAGTTTATCTGGGGCTCCCCGCTATGGCTACACCTTC
>TRBV11-1|.|TRBJ2-5|TRBD1
CASSLGDRGLETQYF
TGTGCCAGCAGCTTAGGGGACAGGGGGCTTGAGACCCAGTACTTC
>TRBV20-1|.|TRBJ2-7|.
CSASGVDEQYF
TGCAGTGCTAGTGGTGTGGACGAGCAGTACTTC
>TRBV27|.|TRBJ1-2|.
CASSSRGQIVNYGYTF
TGTGCCAGCAGTTCTCGAGGGCAGATCGTGAACTATGGCTACACCTTC
>TRBV9|.|TRBJ2-5|TRBD2
CASSVALAGRGETQYF
TGTGCCAGCAGCGTAGCACTAGCGGGAAGGGGAGAGACCCAGTACTTC
>TRBV7-9|.|TRBJ1-3|.
CASIQWASRLLSGNTIYF
TGTGCCAGCATCCAATGGGCCAGCAGACTACTCTCTGGAAACACCATATATTTT
>TRBV5-6|.|TRBJ2-5|TRBD1
CASSGRTGGRLALYF
TGTGCCAGCAGCGGAAGGACAGGGGGCCGGCTAGCCCTGTACTTC
>TRBV9|.|TRBJ2-7|.
CASSEGLSTYEQYF
TGTGCCAGCAGCGAAGGACTGAGTACCTACGAGCAGTACTTC
>TRBV29-1|.|TRBJ2-3|TRBD2
CSAQGYRGGTTDTQYF
TGCAGCGCCCAAGGCTATCGGGGAGGGACTACAGATACGCAGTATTTT
>TRBV18|.|TRBJ2-3|.
CASSPTGDTQYF
TGTGCCAGCTCACCAACCGGAGATACGCAGTATTTT
>TRBV5-4|.|TRBJ1-1|.
CASSLGRRGVSDPNTEAFF
TGTGCCAGCAGCTTGGGTCGCAGGGGAGTTTCAGACCCGAACACTGAAGCTTTCTTT